These 10 T cell receptor beta chains were sequenced from one sample in a study of blood T cell repertoires in COVID-19. Only in-frame clones appear in the TCRdb table, and some are missing; sequencing was by immunoSEQ multiplex PCR. The table lists 110,000 to 150,000 clones, around 80% of them singletons. Sequencing used PBMCs or T cells enriched from blood (not recorded which). All receptors come from a woman aged 18-35 years who had been exposed to COVID-19.

The chain couples TRBV28 to TRBJ2-1; TRBD2 matches 9 bases. This CDR3 has 17 amino acids. The germline V gene encodes CDR1 MDHEN and CDR2 SYDVKM. Unmatched junction bases numbered 19, after V lost 6 bases and J lost 10 bases. CDR3 in DNA: TGTGCCAGCAGCTTACCTTTGATGCGGGAGGGCCTTACGGAGCAGTTCTTC. It codes for CASSLPLMREGLTEQFF.

This clone has a single count. This rearrangement joins TRBV7-9 to TRBJ2-1; weak D call: TRBD2 (6 bases). V lost 1 base and J lost 4, with 11 bases in between. The CDR3 totals 15 residues. Germline CDR1 reads SEHNR; CDR2 reads FQNEAQ (reference sequence). The CDR3 DNA reads TGTGCCAGCAGCTTAGGGCGGGGTCCATACAATGAGCAGTTCTTC. Its translation: CASSLGRGPYNEQFF.

The chain recombines TRBV27 with TRBJ1-3; possible D gene TRBD1, 5 bases. V was shortened by 6 bases and J by 2 bases, with 17 bases between the two germline ends. Germline V gene sequence: CDR1 MNHEY, CDR2 SMNVEV (reference sequence). This CDR3 region has 16 residues. The CDR3 region is CASSLEPPGTGNTIYF. Written as DNA, the CDR3 is TGTGCCAGCAGCTTAGAACCCCCAGGGACTGGAAACACCATATATTTT.

This chain uses TRBV15 with TRBJ2-1, with 16 bases identical to TRBD2. The CDR3 spans 17 residues. Germline lookup yields CDR1 LNHNV and CDR2 YYDKDF (reference sequence). The junction had 3 bases not matched to a gene; V was cut back by 6 bases and J by 1 base. In nucleotides, the CDR3 is TGTGCCACCAGAACGGGACTAGCGGGAGGGTCCTACAATGAGCAGTTCTTC. This encodes CATRTGLAGGSYNEQFF.

This sequence joins TRBV5-1 and TRBJ2-3; D call uncertain. CDR1 is SGHRS, CDR2 YFSETQ, per germline. CDR3 size: 16 residues. Deletions cut 1 base from V and 0 bases from J, with 12 bases between. CDR3 bases: TGCGCCAGCAGCTTGTTTGAATCAACTAGCACAGATACGCAGTATTTT. Its translation is CASSLFESTSTDTQYF.

The V and J genes are TRBV7-9 and TRBJ2-1, with a weak D call TRBD1 (6 bases). This CDR3 contains 16 residues. V shed 5 bases and J shed 0 bases, with 14 bases lying between them. The germline V gene has CDR1 SEHNR and CDR2 FQNEAQ (reference sequence). CDR3 nucleotide sequence: TGTGCCAGCAGCGATACTGGGGGCTCCTCCTACAATGAGCAGTTCTTC. Residues: CASSDTGGSSYNEQFF.

CDR3: CASSWRGLAGELFF. The CDR3 DNA reads TGTGCCAGCAGCTGGCGGGGACTAGCCGGGGAGCTGTTTTTT. V is TRBV7-9 and J is TRBJ2-2; 8 nucleotides match TRBD2. Germline loops: CDR1 SEHNR, CDR2 FQNEAQ (reference sequence). J was trimmed by 6 bases and V by 4 bases; bases with no gene match: 4. CDR3 length equals 14 residues.

The chain recombines TRBV30 with TRBJ1-6; TRBD1 matches 7 bases. From germline, CDR1 is GTSNPN and CDR2 SVGIG (reference sequence). The CDR3 consists of 15 residues. The J segment lost 7 bases and the V segment lost 3 bases, leaving 9 bases of the junction unmatched. CDR3 coding DNA: TGTGCCTGGAGGAGAAGACAGGGTTTCAATTCACCCCTCCACTTT. Translating gives CAWRRRQGFNSPLHF.

The rearrangement uses TRBV7-2 and TRBJ2-1; 12 positions agree with TRBD2. The CDR3 consists of 16 residues. Germline V gene lookup returns CDR1 SGHTA and CDR2 FQGNSA. The J segment lost 5 bases and the V segment lost 5 bases, leaving 7 bases of the junction unmatched. The CDR3 coding sequence is TGTGCCAGCAGCACCTCTAGCGGGAGGGCCAACAATGAGCAGTTCTTC. Residues: CASSTSSGRANNEQFF.

This chain connects TRBV18 to TRBJ2-2; 10 bases map to TRBD2. V was clipped by 0 bases and J by 6 bases; unmatched bases: 13. Germline V gives CDR1 KGHSH, CDR2 LQKENI. This CDR3 region has 19 residues. The CDR3 here is CASSPPNRGASGRSGELFF. The CDR3 DNA reads TGTGCCAGCTCACCACCGAATCGGGGGGCTAGCGGGAGATCCGGGGAGCTGTTTTTT.